This record looks at one T cell receptor (beta chain) sequence and its context. The antigen remains unidentified. Here immunoSEQ multiplex PCR was the method, and the copy in TCRdb shows in-frame clones only, minus some. This repertoire shows approximately 20,000 clones, 85% found once; its top ten account for approximately 6.3%. Once isolated by positive magnetic bead selection, the CD4+ and CD8+ cells had their purity checked by flow cytometry. The sample is drawn from a study of somatic mutations in cytotoxic T cells in rheumatoid arthritis. The CDR3 totals 13 residues. Germline lookup yields CDR1 SGDLS and CDR2 YYNGEE. The ends were cut back, 5 bases at V and 3 bases at J, with 12 bases in the middle. Broader study findings: CD8+ T-cell clonality showed no significant difference between rheumatoid arthritis patients and age-matched healthy controls.

The source material was CD8+ T cells sorted from blood. The receptor comes from a middle-aged woman with rheumatoid arthritis. The chain employs TRBV9 and TRBJ2-7; possible D gene TRBD2, 5 bases. CDR3 protein: CASSRGLNYEQYF. The CDR3 DNA reads as TGTGCCAGCAGTAGAGGGCTAAACTACGAGCAGTACTTC.